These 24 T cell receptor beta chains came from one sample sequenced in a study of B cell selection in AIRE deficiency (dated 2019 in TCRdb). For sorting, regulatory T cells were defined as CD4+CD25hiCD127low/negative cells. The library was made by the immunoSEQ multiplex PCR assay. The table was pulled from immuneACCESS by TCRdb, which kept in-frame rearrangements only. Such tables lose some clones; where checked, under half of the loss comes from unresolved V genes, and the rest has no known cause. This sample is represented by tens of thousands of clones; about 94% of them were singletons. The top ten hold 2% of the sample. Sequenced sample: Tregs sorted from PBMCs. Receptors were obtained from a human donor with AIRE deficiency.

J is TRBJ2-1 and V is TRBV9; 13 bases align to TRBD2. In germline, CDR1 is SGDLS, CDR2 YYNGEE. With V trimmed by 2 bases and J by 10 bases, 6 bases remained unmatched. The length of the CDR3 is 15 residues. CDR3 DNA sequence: TGTGCCAGCAGCGTGGGGACTAGCGGGATCGGGGAGCAGTTCTTC. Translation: CASSVGTSGIGEQFF. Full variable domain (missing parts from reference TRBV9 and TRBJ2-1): DSGVTQTPKHLITATGQRVTLRCSPRSGDLSVYWYQQSLDQGLQFLIQYYNGEERAKGNILERFSAQQFPDLHSELNLSSLELGDSALYFCASSVGTSGIGEQFFGPGTRLTVL.

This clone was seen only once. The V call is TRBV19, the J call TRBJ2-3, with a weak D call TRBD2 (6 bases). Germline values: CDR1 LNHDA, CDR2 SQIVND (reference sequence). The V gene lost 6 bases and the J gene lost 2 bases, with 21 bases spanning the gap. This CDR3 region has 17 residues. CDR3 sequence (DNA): TGTGCCAGTAGAATAACCGGGACTGCGACCTCCACAGATACGCAGTATTTT. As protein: CASRITGTATSTDTQYF.

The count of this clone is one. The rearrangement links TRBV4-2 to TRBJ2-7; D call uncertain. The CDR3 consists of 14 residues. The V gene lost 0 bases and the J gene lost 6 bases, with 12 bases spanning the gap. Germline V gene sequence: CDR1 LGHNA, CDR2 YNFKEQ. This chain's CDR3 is CASSQELWFGEQYF. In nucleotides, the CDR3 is TGTGCCAGCAGCCAAGAATTGTGGTTTGGCGAGCAGTACTTC.

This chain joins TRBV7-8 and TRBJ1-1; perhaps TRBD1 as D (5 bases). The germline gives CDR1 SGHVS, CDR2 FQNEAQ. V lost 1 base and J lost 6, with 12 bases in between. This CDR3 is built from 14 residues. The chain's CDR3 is CASSLGGFKAEAFF. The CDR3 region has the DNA TGTGCCAGCAGCTTAGGGGGCTTTAAGGCTGAAGCTTTCTTT.

Here the CDR3 reads CASSLGVSGPYEQYF. Written as DNA, the CDR3 is TGTGCCAGCAGCTTAGGGGTTAGCGGACCCTACGAGCAGTACTTC. The chain joins TRBV7-2 to TRBJ2-7; TRBD2 is a possible D gene (6 bases). With 1 base removed from V and 2 bases from J, the gap between germline ends came to 12 bases. CDR3 length: 15 residues. The germline CDR1 and CDR2 sequences are SGHTA and FQGNSA.

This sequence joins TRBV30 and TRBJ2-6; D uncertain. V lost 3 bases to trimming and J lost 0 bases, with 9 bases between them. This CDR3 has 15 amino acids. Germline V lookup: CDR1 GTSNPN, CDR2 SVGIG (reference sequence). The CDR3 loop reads CAWREFSSGANVLTF. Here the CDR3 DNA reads TGTGCCTGGAGGGAATTTAGCTCTGGGGCCAACGTCCTGACTTTC.

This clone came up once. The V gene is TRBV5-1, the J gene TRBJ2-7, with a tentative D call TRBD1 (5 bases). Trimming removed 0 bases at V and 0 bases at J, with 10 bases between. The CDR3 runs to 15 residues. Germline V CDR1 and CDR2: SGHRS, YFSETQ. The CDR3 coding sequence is TGCGCCAGCAGCTTGGGACAGATCCCCTCCTACGAGCAGTACTTC. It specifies CASSLGQIPSYEQYF.

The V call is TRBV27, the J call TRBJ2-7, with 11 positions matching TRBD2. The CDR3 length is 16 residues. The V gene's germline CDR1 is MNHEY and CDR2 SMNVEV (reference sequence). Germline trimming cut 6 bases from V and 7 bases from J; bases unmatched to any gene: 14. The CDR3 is CASRPSLLAGAGEQYF. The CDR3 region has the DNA TGTGCCAGCAGGCCATCTTTACTAGCGGGAGCAGGAGAGCAGTACTTC.

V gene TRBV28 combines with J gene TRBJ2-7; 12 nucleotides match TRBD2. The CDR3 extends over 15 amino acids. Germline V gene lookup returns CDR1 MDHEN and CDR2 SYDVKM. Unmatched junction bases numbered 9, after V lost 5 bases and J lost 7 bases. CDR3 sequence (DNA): TGTGCCAGCAGTAACCTAGCGGGAGGGCCCGGGGAGCAGTACTTC. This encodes CASSNLAGGPGEQYF.

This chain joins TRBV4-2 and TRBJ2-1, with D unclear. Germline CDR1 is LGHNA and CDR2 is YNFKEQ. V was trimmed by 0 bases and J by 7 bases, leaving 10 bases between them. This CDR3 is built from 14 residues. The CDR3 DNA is TGTGCCAGCAGCCAAGATCGTTATGGGAATGAGCAGTTCTTC. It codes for CASSQDRYGNEQFF.

The CDR3 protein is CASITLGWTANQPQHF. Written as DNA, the CDR3 is TGTGCCAGCATAACTTTGGGATGGACGGCGAATCAGCCCCAGCATTTT. This chain connects TRBV28 to TRBJ1-5; D gene unclear. The V and J ends lost 7 bases and 4 bases respectively, with 20 bases between them. The CDR3 is 16 amino acids. Germline assignment: CDR1 MDHEN and CDR2 SYDVKM. The variable domain in full, completed from reference TRBV28 and TRBJ1-5, reads DVKVTQSSRYLVKRTGEKVFLECVQDMDHENMFWYRQDPGLGLRLIYFSYDVKMKEKGDIPEGYSVSREKKERFSLILESASTNQTSMYLCASITLGWTANQPQHFGDGTRLSIL.

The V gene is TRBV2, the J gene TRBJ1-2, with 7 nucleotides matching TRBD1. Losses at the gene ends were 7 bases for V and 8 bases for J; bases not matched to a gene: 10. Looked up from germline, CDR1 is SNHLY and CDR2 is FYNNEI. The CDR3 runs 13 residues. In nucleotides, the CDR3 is TGTGCCAGCACCCAAGAGGGGGCCGTAGGCTACACCTTC. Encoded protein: CASTQEGAVGYTF.

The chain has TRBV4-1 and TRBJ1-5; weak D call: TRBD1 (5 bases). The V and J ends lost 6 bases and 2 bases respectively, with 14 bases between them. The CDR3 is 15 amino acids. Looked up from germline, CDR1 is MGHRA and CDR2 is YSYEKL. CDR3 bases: TGCGCCAGCAGAGGGACCCACAACGGCAATCAGCCCCAGCATTTT. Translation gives CASRGTHNGNQPQHF.

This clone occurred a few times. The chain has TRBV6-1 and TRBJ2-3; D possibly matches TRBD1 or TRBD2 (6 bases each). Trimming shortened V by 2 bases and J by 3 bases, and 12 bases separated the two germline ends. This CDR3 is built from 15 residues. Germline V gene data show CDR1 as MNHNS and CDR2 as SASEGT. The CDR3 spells CASSEMGGGTDTQYF. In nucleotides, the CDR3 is TGTGCCAGCAGTGAAATGGGGGGCGGGACAGATACGCAGTATTTT.

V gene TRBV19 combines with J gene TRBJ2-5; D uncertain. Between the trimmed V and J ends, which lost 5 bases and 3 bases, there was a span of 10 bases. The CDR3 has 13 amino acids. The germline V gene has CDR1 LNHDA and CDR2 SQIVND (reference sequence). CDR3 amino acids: CASSFTGKETQYF. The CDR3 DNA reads TGTGCCAGTAGTTTTACTGGGAAAGAGACCCAGTACTTC.

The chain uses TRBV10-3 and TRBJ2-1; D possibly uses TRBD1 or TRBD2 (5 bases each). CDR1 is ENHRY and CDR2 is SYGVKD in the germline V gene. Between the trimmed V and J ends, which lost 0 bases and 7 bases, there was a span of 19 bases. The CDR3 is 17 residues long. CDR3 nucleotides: TGTGCCATCAGTGAGTCGACCGGGACCCGAAACCAGAATGAGCAGTTCTTC. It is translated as CAISESTGTRNQNEQFF.

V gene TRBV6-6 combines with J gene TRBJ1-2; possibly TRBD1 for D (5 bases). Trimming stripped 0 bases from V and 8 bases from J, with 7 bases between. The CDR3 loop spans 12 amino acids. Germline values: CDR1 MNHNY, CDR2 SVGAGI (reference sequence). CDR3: CASSYSTAGYTF. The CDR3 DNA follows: TGTGCCAGCAGTTACTCGACAGCAGGCTACACCTTC.

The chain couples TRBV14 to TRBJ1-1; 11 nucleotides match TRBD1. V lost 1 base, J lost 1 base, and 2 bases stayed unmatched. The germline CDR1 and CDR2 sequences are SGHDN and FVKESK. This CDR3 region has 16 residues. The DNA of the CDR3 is TGTGCCAGCAGCCAAGGAGGACAGGGGGCGAACACTGAAGCTTTCTTT. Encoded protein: CASSQGGQGANTEAFF.

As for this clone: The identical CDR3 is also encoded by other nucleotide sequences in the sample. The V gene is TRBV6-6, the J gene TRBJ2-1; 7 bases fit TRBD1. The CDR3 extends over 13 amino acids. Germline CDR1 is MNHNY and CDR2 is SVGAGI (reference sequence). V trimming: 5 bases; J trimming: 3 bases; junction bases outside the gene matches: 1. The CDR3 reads CASSRDSYNEQFF. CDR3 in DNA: TGTGCCAGCAGTAGGGACAGCTACAATGAGCAGTTCTTC.

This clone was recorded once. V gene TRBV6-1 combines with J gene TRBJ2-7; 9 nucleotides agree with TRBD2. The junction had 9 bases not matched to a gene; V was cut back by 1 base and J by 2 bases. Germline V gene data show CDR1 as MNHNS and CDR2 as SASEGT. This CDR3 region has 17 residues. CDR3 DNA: TGTGCCAGCAGTGAAGAATTTCTTAGCGGGGGTGCCTACGAGCAGTACTTC. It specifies CASSEEFLSGGAYEQYF.

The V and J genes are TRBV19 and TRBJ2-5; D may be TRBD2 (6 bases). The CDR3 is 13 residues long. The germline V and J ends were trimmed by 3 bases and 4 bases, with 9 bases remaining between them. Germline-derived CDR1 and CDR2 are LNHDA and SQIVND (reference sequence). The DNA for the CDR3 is TGTGCCAGTAGTATGCGGGGCGGAGAGACCCAGTACTTC. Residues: CASSMRGGETQYF.

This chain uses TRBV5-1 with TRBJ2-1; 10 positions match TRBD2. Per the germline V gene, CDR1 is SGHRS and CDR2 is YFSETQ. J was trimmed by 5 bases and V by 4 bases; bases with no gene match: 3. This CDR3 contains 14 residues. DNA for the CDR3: TGCGCCAGCAGCACACTAGCGGGGAACAATGAGCAGTTCTTC. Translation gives CASSTLAGNNEQFF.

The DNA of the CDR3 is TGTGCCAGCAGCTTAGGACAGGTCACAGATACGCAGTATTTT. As protein: CASSLGQVTDTQYF. The chain is built from TRBV11-2 and TRBJ2-3, with a weak D call TRBD1 (6 bases). There are 14 residues in the CDR3. Germline assignment: CDR1 SGHAT and CDR2 FQNNGV. The V end lost 1 base, the J end lost 2 bases, and 7 bases lay between the germline ends.

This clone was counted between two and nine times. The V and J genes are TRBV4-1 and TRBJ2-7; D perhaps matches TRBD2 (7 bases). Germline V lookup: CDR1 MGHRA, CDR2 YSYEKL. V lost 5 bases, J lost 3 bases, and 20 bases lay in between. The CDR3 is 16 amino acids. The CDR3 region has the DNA TGCGCCAGCAGCGGGGGGAGGGGGGCGAAAAGCTACGAGCAGTACTTC. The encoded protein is CASSGGRGAKSYEQYF.